The 9 T cell receptor beta chains reported below all come from one sample, sequenced in a study of Ad26.COV2.S vaccination and SARS-CoV-2 variants. Treatment noted: around 19 received Ad26.COV2.S at low or high dose, single or two shots; roughly five received placebo; per-sample allocation not given. Sampling occurred on day 63 after the first vaccine or placebo injection. Some clones are missing from TCRdb's copy, which holds only in-frame ones; the method was immunoSEQ multiplex PCR. The sample holds more than 300,000 clones, about 82% seen once. Material: peripheral blood, obtained in a trial of Ad26.COV2.S vaccine versus placebo. These receptors all stem from a person aged 18 to 65 who received the Ad26.COV2.S COVID-19 vaccine or a placebo.

The rearrangement links TRBV3-1 (or the pseudogene TRBV3-2) to TRBJ2-2; D perhaps matches TRBD1 (6 bases). Trimming left V 4 bases short and J 1 base short, with 13 bases between. In germline, CDR1 is LGHDT, CDR2 YNNKEL (reference sequence). The CDR3 is made up of 16 amino acids. CDR3 DNA: TGTGCCAGCAGCCGACTTCCGGGACAGAACACCGGGGAGCTGTTTTTT. This codes for CASSRLPGQNTGELFF.

The chain combines TRBV6-6 with TRBJ1-4; 8 positions agree with TRBD1. Trimming took 5 bases from V and 7 from J; bases not matched to a gene: 9. The V gene's germline CDR1 is MNHNY and CDR2 SVGAGI (reference sequence). This CDR3 has 15 amino acids. In nucleotides, the CDR3 is TGTGCCAGCAGTACCGGGACAGGAAGCGTTGAAAAACTGTTTTTT. It translates to CASSTGTGSVEKLFF.

The chain links TRBV30 to TRBJ1-6; a weak D match, TRBD1 (5 bases). The CDR3 consists of 15 residues. Looked up from germline, CDR1 is GTSNPN and CDR2 is SVGIG (reference sequence). V was cut by 8 bases and J by 4 bases, with 18 bases left in between. The CDR3 DNA follows: TGTGCCGGGTTACTCGGGGCCACTTATAATTCACCCCTCCACTTT. Its protein product is CAGLLGATYNSPLHF.

This clone has a single count. The chain joins TRBV7-9 to TRBJ1-4; 11 bases map to TRBD1. The germline V gene has CDR1 SEHNR and CDR2 FQNEAQ (reference sequence). The CDR3 sequence is 14 residues long. With V trimmed by 5 bases and J by 7 bases, 3 bases remained unmatched. The CDR3 loop reads CASSKGQGGEKLFF. CDR3 DNA: TGTGCCAGCAGCAAGGGACAGGGGGGTGAAAAACTGTTTTTT.

The genes are TRBV7-2 and TRBJ1-5; TRBD1 is a possible D gene (5 bases). From germline, CDR1 is SGHTA and CDR2 FQGNSA. Trimming took off 3 bases at V and 0 bases at J, with 6 bases between the two ends. The CDR3 runs 14 residues. The CDR3, as DNA: TGTGCCAGCAGCTTGGACATTAGCAATCAGCCCCAGCATTTT. Its protein is CASSLDISNQPQHF.

The CDR3 reads CASSPVGGRDTQYF. CDR3 in DNA: TGCGCCAGCAGCCCCGTAGGGGGCAGAGATACGCAGTATTTT. The V call is TRBV5-1, the J call TRBJ2-3; 7 positions agree with TRBD1. The CDR3 totals 14 residues. Germline assignment: CDR1 SGHRS and CDR2 YFSETQ. The junction had 7 bases not matched to a gene; V was cut back by 4 bases and J by 5 bases. The variable domain in full, completed from reference TRBV5-1 and TRBJ2-3, reads KAGVTQTPRYLIKTRGQQVTLSCSPISGHRSVSWYQQTPGQGLQFLFEYFSETQRNKGNFPGRFSGRQFSNSRSEMNVSTLELGDSALYLCASSPVGGRDTQYFGPGTRLTVL.

This clone appeared a few times. The rearrangement links TRBV5-1 to TRBJ1-2; possible D gene TRBD1, 6 bases. CDR1 and CDR2 from the germline V gene are SGHRS and YFSETQ. V was shortened by 4 bases and J by 2 bases, with 9 bases between the two germline ends. The CDR3 is made up of 13 amino acids. The chain's CDR3 is CASSVDSNYGYTF. CDR3 coding DNA: TGCGCCAGCAGCGTGGACAGCAACTATGGCTACACCTTC.

The rearrangement uses TRBV15 and TRBJ2-1; D is uncertain. This CDR3 has 15 residues. CDR1 and CDR2 from the germline V gene are LNHNV and YYDKDF (reference sequence). The V end was cut by 0 bases, the J end by 0 bases, with 6 bases between. Written as DNA, the CDR3 is TGTGCCACCAGCAGAGATATCGGCTCCTACAATGAGCAGTTCTTC. Protein: CATSRDIGSYNEQFF.

This clone was seen a single time. Distinct nucleotide sequences in the sample also encode this CDR3. CDR3 in amino acids: CASSLEGLYEQYF. CDR3 sequence (DNA): TGCGCCAGCAGCTTGGAGGGTCTCTACGAGCAGTACTTC. The V gene is TRBV5-1, the J gene TRBJ2-7; D call uncertain. The CDR3 totals 13 residues. From germline, CDR1 is SGHRS and CDR2 YFSETQ. Trimming removed 0 bases at V and 3 bases at J, with 7 bases between.